This T cell receptor beta chain originates from a study of vaccination and CD4 T cells after COVID-19. With respect to this clonotype: As yet, its antigen is unknown.

The treatment here: approximately 11-day PBMC culture with coronavirus spike peptide pools or control peptides (ViraFEST assay). Germline V gene data show CDR1 as KGHSH and CDR2 as LQKENI. Trimming pared 3 bases from V and 2 bases from J, leaving 10 bases between. This CDR3 spans 14 amino acids. Sequenced with the Oncomine TCR Beta short-read assay was DNA taken from cultured CD4+ T cells. TCRdb called the PCR reads again in MiXCR, with one record for every CDR3 protein. The sample has roughly 9,600 distinct CDR3 sequences; 26% are singletons. The rearrangement joins TRBV18 to TRBJ1-1; unclear D gene. The sample was CD4+ T cells from blood, cultured in vitro, taken after SARS-CoV-2 vaccination. This clonotype was obtained from a human donor who had recovered from COVID-19. CDR3 in DNA: TGTGCCAGCTCACCGGAAAACGCTAACACTGAAGCTTTCTTT. Amino acid sequence: CASSPENANTEAFF.